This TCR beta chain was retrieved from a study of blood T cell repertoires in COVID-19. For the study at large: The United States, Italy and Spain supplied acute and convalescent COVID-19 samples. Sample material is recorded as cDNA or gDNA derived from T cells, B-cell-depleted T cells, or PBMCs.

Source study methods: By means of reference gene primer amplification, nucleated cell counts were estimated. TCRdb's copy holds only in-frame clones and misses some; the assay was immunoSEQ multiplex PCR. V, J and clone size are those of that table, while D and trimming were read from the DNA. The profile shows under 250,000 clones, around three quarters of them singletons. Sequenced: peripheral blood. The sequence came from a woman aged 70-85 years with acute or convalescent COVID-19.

The CDR3 sequence is CASSLRTGGDYGYTF. The CDR3 DNA reads as TGTGCCAGCAGCCTCCGGACAGGGGGGGACTATGGCTACACCTTC. This rearrangement joins TRBV7-9 to TRBJ1-2, with 10 nucleotides matching TRBD1. CDR1 SEHNR and CDR2 FQNEAQ come from the germline V gene (reference sequence). The CDR3 has 15 amino acids. Trimming cost V 5 bases and J 3 bases; bases outside gene matches: 6.